The entry that follows covers one TCR beta chain sequence. The V gene lost 0 bases and the J gene lost 6 bases, with 15 bases spanning the gap. The CDR3 has 15 amino acids. CDR1 is LNHDA and CDR2 is SQIVND in the germline V gene (reference sequence). This sample was taken from a study of cytomegalovirus exposure and HLA in healthy donors. About the research overall: Earlier work reported 100 million or so unique TCR beta sequences from about 180 million T cells.

60 Vbeta and 13 Jbeta primers were used in PCR. Clones were read by immunoSEQ multiplex PCR, and TCRdb kept only the in-frame ones, dropping some. The sample lists 55,000 to 80,000 clones, 75% seen once, with roughly 12% in the top ten. The specimen was PBMCs. The chain links TRBV19 to TRBJ2-7; D may be TRBD2 (5 bases). The TCR sequence derives from a man between 65 and 79 years old in good health and CMV-seronegative. For the CDR3, the DNA is TGTGCCAGTAGTATAGATCAGACGGGGATGCGCGAGCAGTACTTC. This sequence encodes CASSIDQTGMREQYF.